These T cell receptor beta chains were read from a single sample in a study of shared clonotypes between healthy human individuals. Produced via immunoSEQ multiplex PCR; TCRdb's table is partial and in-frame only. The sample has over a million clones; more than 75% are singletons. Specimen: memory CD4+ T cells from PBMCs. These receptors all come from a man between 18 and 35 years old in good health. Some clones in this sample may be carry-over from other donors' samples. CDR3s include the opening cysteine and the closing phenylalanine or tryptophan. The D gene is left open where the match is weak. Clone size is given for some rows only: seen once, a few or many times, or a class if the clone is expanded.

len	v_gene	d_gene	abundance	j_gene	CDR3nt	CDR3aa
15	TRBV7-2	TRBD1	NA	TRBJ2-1	TGTGCCAGCAGCTTCAACCGGGACAGGGGAAATGAGCAGTTCTTC	CASSFNRDRGNEQFF
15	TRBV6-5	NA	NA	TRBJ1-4	TGTGCCAGCAGTTACCGGGACGGACCGAATGAAAAACTGTTTTTT	CASSYRDGPNEKLFF
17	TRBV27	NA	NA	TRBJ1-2	TGTGCCAACCACCTTATAAACAGGGAACTCTCAGGCTATGGCTACACCTTC	CANHLINRELSGYGYTF
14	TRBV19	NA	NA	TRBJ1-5	TGTGCCAGTAGCCCCTTTCCGACCAATCAGCCCCAGCATTTT	CASSPFPTNQPQHF
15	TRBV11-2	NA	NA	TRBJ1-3	TGTGCCAGCAGCCCTAGCTGGGGGACTGGAAACACCATATATTTT	CASSPSWGTGNTIYF
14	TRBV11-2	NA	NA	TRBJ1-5	TGTGCCAGCAGCTGGACAAATTACGATCAGCCCCAGCATTTT	CASSWTNYDQPQHF
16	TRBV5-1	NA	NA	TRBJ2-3	TGCGCCAGCAGCTTGGCCTCGGCGGATACCACAGATACGCAGTATTTT	CASSLASADTTDTQYF
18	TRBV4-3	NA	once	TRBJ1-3	TGCGCCAGCAGCCGGGCTCGATTTCGGCAAAACTCTGGAAACACCATATATTTT	CASSRARFRQNSGNTIYF
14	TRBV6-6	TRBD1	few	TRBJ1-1	TGTGCCAGCAGTTCGGGACAGGTGAACACTGAAGCTTTCTTT	CASSSGQVNTEAFF
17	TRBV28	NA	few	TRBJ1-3	TGTGCCAGCAGTTTATCTGGCAGGGGACGATCTGGAAACACCATATATTTT	CASSLSGRGRSGNTIYF
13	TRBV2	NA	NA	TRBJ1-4	TGTGCCACCCGCCGTGGATTTAATGAAAAACTGTTTTTT	CATRRGFNEKLFF
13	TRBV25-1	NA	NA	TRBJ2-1	TGTGCCAGCGGACAGCGGTTCTACAATGAGCAGTTCTTC	CASGQRFYNEQFF
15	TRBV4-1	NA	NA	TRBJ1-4	TGCGCCAGCAGCCAAGATGGGCCACGGGGGGAAAAACTGTTTTTT	CASSQDGPRGEKLFF
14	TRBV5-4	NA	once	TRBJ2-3	TGTGCCAGCAGCTTGCGTCGAGAAGCAGATACGCAGTATTTT	CASSLRREADTQYF
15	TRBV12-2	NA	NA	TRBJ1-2	TGTGCAAGTCGCTTAGAGCGCAGGGACAACTATGGCTACACCTTC	CASRLERRDNYGYTF
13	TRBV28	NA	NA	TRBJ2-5	TGTGCCATCCGGGACTCCAACCAAGAGACCCAGTACTTC	CAIRDSNQETQYF
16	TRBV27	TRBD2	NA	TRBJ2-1	TGTGCCAGCAGTTTAGTAGGGACTAGCGGGAGAAATGAGCAGTTCTTC	CASSLVGTSGRNEQFF
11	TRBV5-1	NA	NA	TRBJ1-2	TGCGCCAGCAGCTTGGAAGGTGGCTACACCTTC	CASSLEGGYTF
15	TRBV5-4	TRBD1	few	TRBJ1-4	TGTGCCAGCAGCTCGGGACAGGGTACTAATGAAAAACTGTTTTTT	CASSSGQGTNEKLFF
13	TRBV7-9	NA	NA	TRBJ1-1	TGTGCCACCTATGCCGGGGCCCGGGGAGAAGCTTTCTTT	CATYAGARGEAFF
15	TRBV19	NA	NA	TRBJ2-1	TGTGCCAGTAGTATAGTGGCCAACCCCTACAATGAGCAGTTCTTC	CASSIVANPYNEQFF
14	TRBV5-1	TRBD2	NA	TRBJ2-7	TGCGCCAGCAGCGAAGCGGGAGGGGCCTACGAGCAGTACTTC	CASSEAGGAYEQYF
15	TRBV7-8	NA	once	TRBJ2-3	TGTGCCAGCAGCTTTCAGCGGAGGGCCACAGATACGCAGTATTTT	CASSFQRRATDTQYF
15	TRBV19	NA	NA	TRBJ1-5	TGTGCCAGTACCCTAACGGGGTTGGGCAATCAGCCCCAGCATTTT	CASTLTGLGNQPQHF
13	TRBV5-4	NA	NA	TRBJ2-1	TGTGCCAGCAGCCCTTCCACAGATTCTGAGCAGTTCTTC	CASSPSTDSEQFF
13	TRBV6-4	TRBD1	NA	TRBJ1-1	TGTGCCAGTTCTTGGGACAGGAACACTGAAGCTTTCTTT	CASSWDRNTEAFF
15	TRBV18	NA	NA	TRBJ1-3	TGTGCCAGCTCACCACCGGAGGGGACGGGAAACACCATATATTTT	CASSPPEGTGNTIYF
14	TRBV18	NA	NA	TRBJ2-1	TGTGCCAGCTCACCACCGTCCAGGGCGGTAAGGCAGTTCTTC	CASSPPSRAVRQFF